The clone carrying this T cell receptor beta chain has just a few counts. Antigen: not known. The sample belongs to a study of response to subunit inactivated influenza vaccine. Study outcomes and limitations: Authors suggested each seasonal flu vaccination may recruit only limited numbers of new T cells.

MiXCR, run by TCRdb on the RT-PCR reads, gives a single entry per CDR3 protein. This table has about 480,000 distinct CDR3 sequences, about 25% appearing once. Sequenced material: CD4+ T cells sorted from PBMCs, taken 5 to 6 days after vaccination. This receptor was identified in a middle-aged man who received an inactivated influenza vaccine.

CDR3 sequence (DNA): TGCAGCGTTGTTATTCTTCGGGCAGACTATGGCTACACCTTC. Its translation is CSVVILRADYGYTF. The V and J genes are TRBV29-1 and TRBJ1-2; D ambiguous. Trimming removed 4 bases at V and 3 bases at J, with 15 bases between. In germline, CDR1 is SQVTM, CDR2 ANQGSEA. CDR3 length equals 14 residues.